This entry concerns a single T cell receptor (beta chain). Method: immunoSEQ multiplex PCR; TCRdb's copy keeps in-frame clones and lacks some. This sample has tens of thousands of clones, with roughly 90% found just once. This entry is derived from a study of T cell changes during pregnancy in multiple sclerosis. Germline loops: CDR1 SNHLY, CDR2 FYNNEI. The V gene lost 3 bases and the J gene lost 2 bases, with 14 bases spanning the gap. This CDR3 contains 15 residues. The receptor's source is a female donor with multiple sclerosis, enrolled in a pregnancy study. The V call is TRBV2, the J call TRBJ2-7, with TRBD1 as a possible D gene (5 bases). The material was CD8+ T cells from peripheral blood mononuclear cells, obtained in the third trimester of pregnancy. The CDR3 region has the DNA TGTGCCAGCAGTGATTACTCTGGGGCTACCTACGAGCAGTACTTC. It specifies CASSDYSGATYEQYF.